Sequencing of this T cell receptor (beta chain) was carried out in a study of blood T cell repertoires in COVID-19. Sequencing was performed with immunoSEQ multiplex PCR; in TCRdb, only in-frame clones are kept and a portion is missing. The table has a few hundred thousand clones, approximately 86% seen once. The CDR3 loop spans 13 amino acids. V dropped 3 bases and J dropped 4; count of bases not matched to a gene: 1. CDR1 is SGHRS and CDR2 is YFSETQ in the germline V gene. The TCR was taken from a human donor in a cohort sampled during active COVID-19. Sequenced material: peripheral blood. The rearrangement joins TRBV5-1 to TRBJ2-7; 10 bases align to TRBD1. CDR3 DNA sequence: TGCGCCAGCAGCTGGACAGGGGGATACGAGCAGTACTTC. Translation: CASSWTGGYEQYF.